This entry describes one T cell receptor beta chain. The table came from immunoSEQ multiplex PCR; TCRdb's copy has only in-frame clones and leaves some out. The sample records approximately 12,000 clones, roughly 89% being singletons. This sample is part of a study of PD-1 blockade in classical Hodgkin lymphoma. The germline gives CDR1 GTSNPN, CDR2 SVGIG (reference sequence). The CDR3 contains 13 residues. With 0 bases removed from V and 5 bases from J, the gap between germline ends came to 10 bases. Each patient experienced a relapse that followed autologous stem cell transplantation, and brentuximab vedotin exposure varied.

The chain has TRBV30 and TRBJ1-1, with no clear D. Sequencing used peripheral blood mononuclear cells (PBMCs), obtained at baseline. The TCR was taken from a human donor with classical Hodgkin lymphoma. CDR3 amino acids: CAWSVWGDTEAFF. The CDR3 coding sequence is TGTGCCTGGAGTGTGTGGGGAGATACTGAAGCTTTCTTT.